This T cell receptor (beta chain) was captured by sequencing in a study of cytomegalovirus exposure and HLA in healthy donors. The CDR3 sequence is 15 residues long. Trimming left V 0 bases short and J 2 bases short, with 7 bases between. The germline V gene encodes CDR1 MNHEY and CDR2 SMNVEV (reference sequence). About this clone: This CDR3 is also generated by other DNA sequences in the sample.

Researchers ran the PCR with 60 Vbeta and 13 Jbeta primers. Measured with immunoSEQ multiplex PCR; TCRdb has only the in-frame clones, and not every one. Among 55,000 to 70,000 clones listed, about 77% were seen once. This chain uses TRBV27 with TRBJ2-2; D not resolved. The clonotype comes from a woman aged 25-40 years in good health and CMV-seronegative. Sequenced: PBMCs. CDR3 protein: CASSLSNYNTGELFF. For the CDR3, the DNA is TGTGCCAGCAGTTTATCAAATTATAACACCGGGGAGCTGTTTTTT.